Listed below are T cell receptor beta chains from one sample, sequenced in a study of cytomegalovirus exposure and HLA in healthy donors. Assay used: immunoSEQ multiplex PCR; TCRdb lists only in-frame clones, some missing. The repertoire holds around 150,000 clones, with about 80% as singletons. The sample comprised PBMCs. These receptors came from a man aged 30 to 39 in good health. The CDR3 runs from the conserved cysteine through the conserved F or W. Fields, in order: clone size, J gene, D gene, V gene, CDR3 protein, CDR3 DNA. The D gene is left open where the match is weak. Clone size, where shown, is once, few, many, or a class for clones that have expanded.

>.|TRBJ2-1|TRBD2|TRBV11-3
CASSLSGSGGEQFF
TGTGCCAGCAGCTTAAGCGGGAGCGGGGGTGAGCAGTTCTTC
>.|TRBJ1-2|TRBD1|TRBV5-6
CASSYQDRSYGYTF
TGTGCCAGCAGTTATCAGGACAGGAGCTATGGCTACACCTTC
>.|TRBJ2-5|.|TRBV7-7
CASSTWASEETQYF
TGTGCTAGCAGCACGTGGGCGTCGGAAGAGACCCAGTACTTC
>.|TRBJ1-5|.|TRBV7-9
CSSSLAPRRNQPQHF
TGTTCCAGCAGCTTAGCGCCCAGGCGCAATCAGCCCCAGCATTTT
>.|TRBJ1-2|.|TRBV28
CASSLLPPRGYGYTF
TGTGCCAGCAGTTTATTGCCACCCCGAGGGTATGGCTACACCTTC
>.|TRBJ2-1|.|TRBV5-6
CASSLGVSYNEQFF
TGTGCCAGCAGCTTAGGAGTATCCTACAATGAGCAGTTCTTC
>.|TRBJ2-7|TRBD1|TRBV7-2
CASSFPGTGGVEQYF
TGTGCCAGCAGCTTTCCCGGGACAGGGGGCGTCGAGCAGTACTTC
>few|TRBJ1-3|TRBD1|TRBV5-4
CASSFWPGGSSGNTIYF
TGTGCCAGCAGCTTTTGGCCAGGGGGAAGCTCTGGAAACACCATATATTTT
>.|TRBJ2-1|TRBD2|TRBV2
CASSEGLAGAEQFF
TGTGCCAGCAGTGAGGGACTAGCGGGAGCCGAGCAGTTCTTC
>.|TRBJ1-2|TRBD1|TRBV6-1
CASSDTTGARGYTF
TGTGCCAGCAGTGACACTACAGGGGCGCGGGGCTACACCTTC
>.|TRBJ2-5|TRBD2|TRBV11-3
CASSSGLAGGETQYF
TGTGCCAGCAGCTCCGGACTAGCGGGAGGAGAGACCCAGTACTTC
>.|TRBJ2-7|TRBD2|TRBV6-6
CASRDPSGSYEQYF
TGTGCCAGCAGAGACCCTAGCGGCTCCTACGAGCAGTACTTC
>.|TRBJ2-4|TRBD1|TRBV27
CASSRTGGVDIAKNIQYF
TGTGCCAGCAGTAGGACAGGGGGGGTAGATATAGCCAAAAACATTCAGTACTTC
>.|TRBJ2-2|.|TRBV7-6
CASSLFTSSNTGELFF
TGTGCCAGCAGCTTATTCACTAGTAGCAACACCGGGGAGCTGTTTTTT
>.|TRBJ2-6|TRBD1|TRBV18
CASSPRQGSPSGANVLTF
TGTGCCAGCTCACCAAGACAGGGGAGTCCCTCTGGGGCCAACGTCCTGACTTTC
>.|TRBJ1-5|.|TRBV7-2
CASSLDRTQPQHF
TGTGCCAGCAGCTTAGACAGGACGCAGCCCCAGCATTTT
>.|TRBJ2-1|TRBD2|TRBV5-6
CASSLRLAGVGEQFF
TGTGCCAGCAGCTTGCGACTAGCGGGAGTCGGTGAGCAGTTCTTC
>.|TRBJ2-1|.|TRBV6-6
CASGAESSYNEQFF
TGTGCCAGCGGAGCCGAAAGCTCCTACAATGAGCAGTTCTTC
>.|TRBJ2-7|.|TRBV27
CASSLRWSGGEGAYEQYF
TGTGCCAGCAGTTTAAGATGGTCGGGCGGGGAAGGGGCCTACGAGCAGTACTTC
>.|TRBJ1-1|.|TRBV9
CASSVGNRGGTEAFF
TGTGCCAGCAGCGTAGGAAACCGCGGGGGTACTGAAGCTTTCTTT
>.|TRBJ2-1|.|TRBV21-1
CASSGSGTSYNEQFF
TGTGCCAGCAGCGGTAGCGGGACGTCCTACAATGAGCAGTTCTTC